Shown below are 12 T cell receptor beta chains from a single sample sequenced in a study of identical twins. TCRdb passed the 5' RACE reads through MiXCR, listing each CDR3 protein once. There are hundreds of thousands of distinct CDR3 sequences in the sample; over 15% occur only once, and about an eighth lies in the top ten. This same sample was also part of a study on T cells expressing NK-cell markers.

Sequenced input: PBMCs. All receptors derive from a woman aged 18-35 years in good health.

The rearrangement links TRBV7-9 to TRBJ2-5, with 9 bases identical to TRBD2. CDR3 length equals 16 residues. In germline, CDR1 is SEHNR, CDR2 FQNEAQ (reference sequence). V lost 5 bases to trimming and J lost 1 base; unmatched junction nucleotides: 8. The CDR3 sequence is CASSELAGPAQETQYF. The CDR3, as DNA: TGTGCCAGCAGCGAGCTAGCGGGACCAGCCCAAGAGACCCAGTACTTC.

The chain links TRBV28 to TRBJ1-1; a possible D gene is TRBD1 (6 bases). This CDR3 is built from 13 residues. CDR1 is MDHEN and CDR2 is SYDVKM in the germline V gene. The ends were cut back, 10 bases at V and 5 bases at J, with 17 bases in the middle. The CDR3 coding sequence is TGTGCCATCAGCCCTGGGCAGGGGACTGAAGCTTTCTTT. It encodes CAISPGQGTEAFF.

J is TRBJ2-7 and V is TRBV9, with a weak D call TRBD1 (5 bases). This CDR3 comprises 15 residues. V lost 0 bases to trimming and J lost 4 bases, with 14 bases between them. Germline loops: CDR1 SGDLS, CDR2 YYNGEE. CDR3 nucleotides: TGTGCCAGCAGCGTAGGTCCCCCGGACATTTACGAGCAGTACTTC. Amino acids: CASSVGPPDIYEQYF.

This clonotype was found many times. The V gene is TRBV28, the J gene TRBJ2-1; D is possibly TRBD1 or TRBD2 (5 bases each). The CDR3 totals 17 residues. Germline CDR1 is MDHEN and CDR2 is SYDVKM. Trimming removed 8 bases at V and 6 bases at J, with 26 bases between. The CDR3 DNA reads TGTGCCAGCGGGAGCTTCCAATCGGGACGGAATACCAATGAGCAGTTCTTC. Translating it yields CASGSFQSGRNTNEQFF. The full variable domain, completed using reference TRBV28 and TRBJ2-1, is DVKVTQSSRYLVKRTGEKVFLECVQDMDHENMFWYRQDPGLGLRLIYFSYDVKMKEKGDIPEGYSVSREKKERFSLILESASTNQTSMYLCASGSFQSGRNTNEQFFGPGTRLTVL.

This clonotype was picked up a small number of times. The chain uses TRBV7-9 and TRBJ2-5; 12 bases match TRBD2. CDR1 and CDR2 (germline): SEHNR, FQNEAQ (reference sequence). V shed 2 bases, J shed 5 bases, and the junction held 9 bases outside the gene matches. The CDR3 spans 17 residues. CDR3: CASSLLTTSGSRETQYF. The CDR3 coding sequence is TGTGCCAGCAGCTTACTTACGACTAGCGGGAGTCGGGAGACCCAGTACTTC.

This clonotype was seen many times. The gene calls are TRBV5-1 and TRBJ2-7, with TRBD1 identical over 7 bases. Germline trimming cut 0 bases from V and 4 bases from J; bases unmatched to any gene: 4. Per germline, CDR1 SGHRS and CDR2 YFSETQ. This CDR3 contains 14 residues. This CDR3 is CASSLGQGLYEQYF. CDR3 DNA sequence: TGCGCCAGCAGCTTGGGACAGGGATTATACGAGCAGTACTTC.

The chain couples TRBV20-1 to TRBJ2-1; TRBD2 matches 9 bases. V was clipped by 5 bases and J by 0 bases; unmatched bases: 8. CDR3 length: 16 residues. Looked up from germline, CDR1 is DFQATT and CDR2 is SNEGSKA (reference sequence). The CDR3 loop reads CSAFPLSGSSYNEQFF. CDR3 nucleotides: TGCAGTGCTTTCCCCCTTAGCGGGAGCTCCTACAATGAGCAGTTCTTC.

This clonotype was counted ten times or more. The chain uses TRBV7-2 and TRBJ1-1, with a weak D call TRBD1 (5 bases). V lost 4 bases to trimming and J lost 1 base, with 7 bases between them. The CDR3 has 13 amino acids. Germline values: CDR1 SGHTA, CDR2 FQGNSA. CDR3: CASSYRRNTEAFF. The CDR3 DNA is TGTGCCAGCAGCTACAGGAGGAACACTGAAGCTTTCTTT.

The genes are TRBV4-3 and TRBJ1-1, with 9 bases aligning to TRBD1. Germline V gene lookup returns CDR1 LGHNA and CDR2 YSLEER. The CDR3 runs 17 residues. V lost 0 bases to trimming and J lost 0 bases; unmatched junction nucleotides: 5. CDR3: CASSQDWTGDLNTEAFF. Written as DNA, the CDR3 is TGCGCCAGCAGCCAAGATTGGACAGGGGACTTGAACACTGAAGCTTTCTTT.

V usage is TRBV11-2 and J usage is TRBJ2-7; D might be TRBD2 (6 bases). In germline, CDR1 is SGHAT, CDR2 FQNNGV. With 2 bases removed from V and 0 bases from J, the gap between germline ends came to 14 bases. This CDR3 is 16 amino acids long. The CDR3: CASSLNGGMLSYEQYF. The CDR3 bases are TGTGCCAGCAGCTTAAATGGCGGGATGCTCTCCTACGAGCAGTACTTC.

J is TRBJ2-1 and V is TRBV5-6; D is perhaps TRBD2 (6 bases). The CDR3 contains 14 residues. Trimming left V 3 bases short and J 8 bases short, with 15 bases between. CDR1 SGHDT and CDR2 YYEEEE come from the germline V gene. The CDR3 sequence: CASSSGGGSDEQFF. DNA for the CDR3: TGTGCCAGCAGCTCAGGTGGAGGGAGTGATGAGCAGTTCTTC.

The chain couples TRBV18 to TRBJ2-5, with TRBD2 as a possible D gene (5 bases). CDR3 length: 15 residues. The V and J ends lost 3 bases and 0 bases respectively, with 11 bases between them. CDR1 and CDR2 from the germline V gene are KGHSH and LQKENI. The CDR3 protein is CASSPGMGYQETQYF. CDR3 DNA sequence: TGTGCCAGCTCACCCGGGATGGGGTACCAAGAGACCCAGTACTTC. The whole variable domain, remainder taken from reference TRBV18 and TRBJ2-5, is NAGVMQNPRHLVRRRGQEARLRCSPMKGHSHVYWYRQLPEEGLKFMVYLQKENIIDESGMPKERFSAEFPKEGPSILRIQQVVRGDSAAYFCASSPGMGYQETQYFGPGTRLLVL.